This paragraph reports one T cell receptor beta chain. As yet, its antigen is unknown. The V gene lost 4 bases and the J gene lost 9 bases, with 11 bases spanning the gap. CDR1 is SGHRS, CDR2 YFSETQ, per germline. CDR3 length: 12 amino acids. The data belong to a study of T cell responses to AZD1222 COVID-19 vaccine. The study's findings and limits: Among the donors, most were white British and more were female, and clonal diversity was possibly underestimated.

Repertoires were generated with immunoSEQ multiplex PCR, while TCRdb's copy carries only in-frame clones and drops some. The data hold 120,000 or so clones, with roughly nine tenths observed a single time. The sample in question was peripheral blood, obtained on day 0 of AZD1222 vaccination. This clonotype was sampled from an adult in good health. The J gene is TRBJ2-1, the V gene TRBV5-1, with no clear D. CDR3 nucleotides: TGCGCCAGCAGCCCCCGTCTCGCTGAGCAGTTCTTC. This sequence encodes CASSPRLAEQFF. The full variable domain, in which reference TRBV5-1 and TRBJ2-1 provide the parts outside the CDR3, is KAGVTQTPRYLIKTRGQQVTLSCSPISGHRSVSWYQQTPGQGLQFLFEYFSETQRNKGNFPGRFSGRQFSNSRSEMNVSTLELGDSALYLCASSPRLAEQFFGPGTRLTVL.